These 19 T cell receptor beta chains originate from one sample sequenced in a study of OX40 agonist ivuxolimab in advanced cancers. Generated by immunoSEQ multiplex PCR, the TCRdb table keeps only in-frame clones and is missing some. This table holds tens of thousands of clones, about 89% found once. The starting material was CD4+ or CD8+ T cells sorted from blood, obtained in a trial of the OX40 agonist ivuxolimab. These receptors were taken from an adult with an advanced solid tumor such as melanoma, head and neck, liver or kidney cancer.

As DNA, the CDR3 is TGTGCCAGCGGGGGGTCTAGCGGCTACGAGCAGTACTTC. Its protein product is CASGGSSGYEQYF. V and J are TRBV27 and TRBJ2-7; 7 bases match TRBD2. Germline V CDR1 and CDR2: MNHEY, SMNVEV (reference sequence). The ends lost 8 bases at V and 3 bases at J; junction bases unmatched: 7. This CDR3 is 13 amino acids long.

The V call is TRBV9, the J call TRBJ2-3; D is uncertain. The germline gives CDR1 SGDLS, CDR2 YYNGEE. This CDR3 contains 14 residues. The V end was cut by 0 bases, the J end by 6 bases, with 11 bases between. Here the CDR3 DNA reads TGTGCCAGCAGCGTAGGGCGGTTGGCGGATACGCAGTATTTT. Translated, it gives CASSVGRLADTQYF. Looking up the rest from reference TRBV9 and TRBJ2-3 gives the full variable domain: DSGVTQTPKHLITATGQRVTLRCSPRSGDLSVYWYQQSLDQGLQFLIQYYNGEERAKGNILERFSAQQFPDLHSELNLSSLELGDSALYFCASSVGRLADTQYFGPGTRLTVL.

The chain is built from TRBV27 and TRBJ2-4; a weak D match, TRBD2 (6 bases). Deletions cut 5 bases from V and 10 bases from J, with 21 bases between. CDR1 and CDR2 from the germline V gene are MNHEY and SMNVEV (reference sequence). CDR3 length: 15 residues. The CDR3 is CASSPSLNSGAIQYF. CDR3 sequence (DNA): TGTGCCAGCAGTCCCAGCTTGAATAGCGGCGCTATTCAGTACTTC.

The gene calls are TRBV6-5 and TRBJ2-1; 7 bases line up with TRBD2. CDR1 and CDR2 from the germline V gene are MNHEY and SVGAGI. V shed 0 bases and J 7 bases; nucleotides not matched to a gene: 9. The CDR3 is 16 residues long. CDR3 sequence reads: CASSYSFRGRGNEQFF. CDR3 sequence (DNA): TGTGCCAGCAGTTACTCGTTCCGCGGGAGAGGGAATGAGCAGTTCTTC.

V is TRBV2 and J is TRBJ2-7; tentative D call: TRBD2 (6 bases). Trimming left V 6 bases short and J 5 bases short, with 11 bases between. Germline loops: CDR1 SNHLY, CDR2 FYNNEI. The CDR3 contains 12 residues. The CDR3 protein is CASSERGNEQYV. CDR3 nucleotide sequence: TGTGCCAGCAGCGAGCGCGGGAACGAGCAGTACGTC.

V and J are TRBV6-5 and TRBJ2-1; D unclear. V lost 4 bases to trimming and J lost 0 bases, with 13 bases between them. The germline V gene has CDR1 MNHEY and CDR2 SVGAGI. CDR3 length: 16 amino acids. The CDR3 DNA follows: TGTGCCAGCAGTTTGGACCATCCCAGCTCCTACAATGAGCAGTTCTTC. It specifies CASSLDHPSSYNEQFF.

The V and J genes are TRBV11-2 and TRBJ1-3; D might be TRBD1 (6 bases). There are 16 residues in the CDR3. Germline CDR1 SGHAT, CDR2 FQNNGV. Trimming shortened V by 4 bases and J by 0 bases, and 13 bases separated the two germline ends. The CDR3, as DNA: TGTGCCAGCAGCTCCTACCCAGGGGACTCTGGAAACACCATATATTTT. This encodes CASSSYPGDSGNTIYF.

The chain joins TRBV19 to TRBJ1-2; no clear D. V lost 7 bases and J 8 bases, leaving 20 bases between the germline ends. This CDR3 comprises 14 residues. Germline V gene sequence: CDR1 LNHDA, CDR2 SQIVND (reference sequence). In nucleotides, the CDR3 is TGTGCCAGTACCTATGGTGCAGGCTTGTGGGGCTACACCTTC. It is translated as CASTYGAGLWGYTF.

This chain joins TRBV28 and TRBJ1-2, with 11 positions matching TRBD1. CDR3 length equals 14 residues. V was pared by 5 bases and J by 4 bases, with 3 bases of the junction left unmatched. In germline, CDR1 is MDHEN, CDR2 SYDVKM. CDR3 nucleotide sequence: TGTGCCAGCAGTACTGGACAGGGGGCCTATGGCTACACCTTC. Amino acids: CASSTGQGAYGYTF.

This sequence joins TRBV5-1 and TRBJ2-7; D possibly corresponds to TRBD1 (5 bases). CDR1 SGHRS and CDR2 YFSETQ come from the germline V gene. The CDR3 runs to 15 residues. V was shortened by 0 bases and J by 4 bases, with 14 bases between the two germline ends. In nucleotides, the CDR3 is TGCGCCAGCAGCTTGGACAGGACATCCGGATACGAGCAGTACTTC. Protein product: CASSLDRTSGYEQYF.

This clone appeared once. This chain links TRBV18 with TRBJ2-2; 9 bases align to TRBD1. Per germline, CDR1 KGHSH and CDR2 LQKENI. The junction had 9 bases not matched to a gene; V was cut back by 3 bases and J by 7 bases. The CDR3 is 16 residues long. CDR3 amino acids: CASSPQGQGLGGELFF. The CDR3 DNA sequence: TGTGCCAGCTCACCGCAGGGACAGGGTCTCGGCGGGGAGCTGTTTTTT.

The chain has TRBV6-5 and TRBJ2-3, with D maybe TRBD2 (5 bases). The CDR3 is 13 amino acids. Trimming left V 2 bases short and J 4 bases short, with 7 bases between. CDR1 is MNHEY and CDR2 is SVGAGI in the germline V gene. The CDR3 loop is CASSYLAADTQYF. DNA for the CDR3: TGTGCCAGCAGTTACCTAGCCGCAGATACGCAGTATTTT.

This chain connects TRBV6-6 to TRBJ1-1; 8 bases fit TRBD1. This CDR3 has 15 amino acids. V lost 7 bases to trimming and J lost 3 bases; unmatched junction nucleotides: 10. Germline CDR1 reads MNHNY; CDR2 reads SVGAGI (reference sequence). CDR3 DNA: TGTGCCAGCATCGTAAGACAGGGGACCGACACTGAAGCTTTCTTT. This translates into CASIVRQGTDTEAFF.

The chain uses TRBV7-3 and TRBJ2-1; D gene ambiguous. Germline V gene data show CDR1 as SGHTA and CDR2 as FQGTGA. Trimming took off 1 base at V and 4 bases at J, with 11 bases between the two ends. The CDR3 totals 15 residues. CDR3 sequence reads: CASSLSGGGYNEQFF. The CDR3 nucleotides read TGTGCCAGCAGCTTAAGTGGTGGCGGATACAATGAGCAGTTCTTC.

The chain recombines TRBV9 with TRBJ2-2; 9 nucleotides line up with TRBD2. The germline CDR1 and CDR2 sequences are SGDLS and YYNGEE. J gave up 5 bases and V 0 bases, and 8 bases lay outside the gene matches. This CDR3 comprises 17 residues. The CDR3 DNA sequence: TGTGCCAGCAGCGTAGAAGGTAGCGGGAGTTATACCGGGGAGCTGTTTTTT. Translation: CASSVEGSGSYTGELFF.

This clone was seen just once. V and J are TRBV11-2 and TRBJ2-1; D might be TRBD1 or TRBD2, each matching 5 bases. V lost 7 bases and J lost 9, with 10 bases in between. This CDR3 region has 11 residues. Germline V gene data show CDR1 as SGHAT and CDR2 as FQNNGV. CDR3 protein: CASTHGGEQFF. CDR3 sequence (DNA): TGTGCCAGCACCCATGGGGGTGAGCAGTTCTTC.

In its sample, this clone was seen once. The rearrangement links TRBV19 to TRBJ2-1; D unresolved. Germline V gene sequence: CDR1 LNHDA, CDR2 SQIVND (reference sequence). The V gene lost 8 bases and the J gene lost 8 bases, with 16 bases spanning the gap. The CDR3 contains 13 residues. The DNA for the CDR3 is TGTGCCAGTTCCACCCGGGTCAAGGATGAGCAGTTCTTC. Its translation: CASSTRVKDEQFF.

The chain combines TRBV27 with TRBJ2-7, with D perhaps being TRBD1 or TRBD2 (5 bases each). The CDR3 has 14 amino acids. CDR1 and CDR2 (germline): MNHEY, SMNVEV (reference sequence). Trimming removed 8 bases from V and 6 bases from J, with 20 bases in between. In nucleotides, the CDR3 is TGTGCCAGCCTACCCCAATCCGGGGCCTCCGAGCAGTACTTC. It yields the protein CASLPQSGASEQYF.

V usage is TRBV7-9 and J usage is TRBJ1-3, with TRBD1 matching 9 bases. With V trimmed by 5 bases and J by 4 bases, 15 bases remained unmatched. Germline assignment: CDR1 SEHNR and CDR2 FQNEAQ (reference sequence). This CDR3 is built from 18 residues. The CDR3 loop is CASSHTIQGATGGNTIYF. The CDR3, as DNA: TGTGCCAGCAGCCATACGATACAGGGGGCGACTGGAGGAAACACCATATATTTT.